This TCR beta chain was sequenced for a study of T-cell reconstitution after alpha-beta-depleted transplantation in children. A TCRbeta library incorporating unique molecular identifiers was prepared. TCRdb used MiXCR to reprocess the PCR reads, holding one entry per CDR3 protein. The table records roughly 350,000 distinct CDR3 sequences, 10% of them present only once. This CDR3 has 14 amino acids. In germline, CDR1 is SGDLS, CDR2 YYNGEE. V lost 1 base to trimming and J lost 6 bases, with 14 bases between them. This receptor was obtained from a human donor who donated a stem cell graft to a child with acute lymphoblastic leukemia. The rearrangement joins TRBV9 to TRBJ2-7; a weak D match, TRBD1 (5 bases). The material was PBMCs from the stem cell graft donor, obtained from the stem cell graft. CDR3 loop: CASSVSGMGREQYF. In DNA form, the CDR3 reads TGTGCCAGCAGCGTATCAGGAATGGGGCGCGAGCAGTACTTC. The full variable domain, completed using reference TRBV9 and TRBJ2-7, is DSGVTQTPKHLITATGQRVTLRCSPRSGDLSVYWYQQSLDQGLQFLIQYYNGEERAKGNILERFSAQQFPDLHSELNLSSLELGDSALYFCASSVSGMGREQYFGPGTRLTVT.